The clone carrying this T cell receptor (beta chain) was recorded once. These data originate in a study of OX40 agonist ivuxolimab in advanced cancers. Turning to the study itself: The mean age was roughly 60 years, ranging from about 23 to 79, with around four fifths of participants male.

Sequencing was performed with immunoSEQ multiplex PCR; in TCRdb, only in-frame clones are kept and a portion is missing. Of roughly 63,000 clones listed, roughly nine tenths are singletons. The CDR3 is 13 amino acids. The germline V and J ends were trimmed by 7 bases and 6 bases, with 14 bases remaining between them. Germline values: CDR1 MDHEN, CDR2 SYDVKM. Specimen: CD4+ or CD8+ T cells sorted from blood, collected in a trial of the OX40 agonist ivuxolimab. This chain joins TRBV28 and TRBJ2-3; D is possibly TRBD1 (5 bases). This TCR derives from an adult with an advanced solid tumor such as melanoma, head and neck, liver or kidney cancer. The CDR3 is CASMGRYSDTQYF. As DNA, the CDR3 is TGTGCCAGCATGGGGCGCTACTCCGATACGCAGTATTTT.